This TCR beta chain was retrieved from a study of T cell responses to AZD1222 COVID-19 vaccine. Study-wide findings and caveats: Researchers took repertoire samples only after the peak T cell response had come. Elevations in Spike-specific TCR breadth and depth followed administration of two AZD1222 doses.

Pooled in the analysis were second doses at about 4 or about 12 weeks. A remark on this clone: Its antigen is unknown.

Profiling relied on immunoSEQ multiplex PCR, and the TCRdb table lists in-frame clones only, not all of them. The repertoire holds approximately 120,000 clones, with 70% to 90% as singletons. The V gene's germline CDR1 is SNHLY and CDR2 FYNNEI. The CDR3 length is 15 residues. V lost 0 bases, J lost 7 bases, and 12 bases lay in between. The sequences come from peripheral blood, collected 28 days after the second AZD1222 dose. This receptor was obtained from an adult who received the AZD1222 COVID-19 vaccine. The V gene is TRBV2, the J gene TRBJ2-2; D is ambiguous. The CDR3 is CASSEALGVGGELFF. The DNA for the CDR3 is TGTGCCAGCAGTGAAGCTCTTGGGGTTGGCGGGGAGCTGTTTTTT.